The next 19 T cell receptor beta chains were all read from a single sample in a study of T-cell memory formation after mild COVID-19. TCRdb passed the 5' RACE reads through MiXCR, listing each CDR3 protein once. The sample yields 350,000 to 550,000 distinct CDR3 sequences, about a sixth seen once. The sequenced material came from PBMCs or a T cell subset sorted from them (not recorded which). These receptors originate from a man aged 18 to 30 who had mild COVID-19 (a few samples of this study predate the infection). Cell type and time point are not known.

This clonotype has just one count. The V and J genes are TRBV28 and TRBJ2-3; D call uncertain. The CDR3 is 14 residues long. V was cut by 4 bases and J by 5 bases, with 13 bases left in between. Germline values: CDR1 MDHEN, CDR2 SYDVKM. CDR3 amino acids: CASSSGTWGDTQYF. CDR3 sequence (DNA): TGTGCCAGCAGTTCCGGCACTTGGGGAGATACGCAGTATTTT.

A few counts support this clonotype. The V gene is TRBV5-6, the J gene TRBJ1-1; TRBD1 matches 8 bases. Germline V gives CDR1 SGHDT, CDR2 YYEEEE. The CDR3 is 13 residues long. The V gene end was trimmed by 5 bases and the J gene end by 6 bases; junction bases not matched to a gene: 6. CDR3 residues: CASRADRGAEAFF. CDR3 DNA sequence: TGTGCCAGCAGAGCTGACAGGGGAGCTGAAGCTTTCTTT.

This chain joins TRBV2 and TRBJ2-1; D gene unclear. The germline gives CDR1 SNHLY, CDR2 FYNNEI. The CDR3 length is 11 residues. With 2 bases removed from V and 14 bases from J, the gap between germline ends came to 10 bases. CDR3 sequence: CASSEHAPEFF. Here the CDR3 DNA reads TGTGCCAGCAGTGAACATGCCCCGGAGTTCTTC.

The rearrangement joins TRBV10-2 to TRBJ2-3; D call uncertain. Germline V gene lookup returns CDR1 WSHSY and CDR2 SAAADI. Trimming pared 2 bases from V and 4 bases from J, leaving 7 bases between. The CDR3 contains 13 residues. The CDR3: CASSEIGSDTQYF. DNA for the CDR3: TGCGCCAGCAGTGAGATCGGGTCAGATACGCAGTATTTT.

This chain joins TRBV6-6 and TRBJ2-5; D is perhaps TRBD1 (6 bases). CDR1 is MNHNY, CDR2 SVGAGI, per germline (reference sequence). Trimming cost V 8 bases and J 5 bases, with 18 bases left between them. The CDR3 spans 14 residues. CDR3 residues: CASHPPGASETQYF. CDR3 nucleotides: TGTGCCAGCCACCCCCCAGGGGCCTCGGAGACCCAGTACTTC.

Concerning this clonotype: One end of the junction is discordant with germline, which a read error may explain. The CDR3 is CASNLGTGRPGANVLTF. The CDR3 bases are TGTGCCAGCAACCTTGGGACAGGGCGGCCTGGTGCCAACGTCCTGACTTTC. J is TRBJ2-6 and V is TRBV28; 9 bases map to TRBD1. CDR3 size: 17 residues. Germline V gives CDR1 MDHEN, CDR2 SYDVKM. Full variable domain (missing parts from reference TRBV28 and TRBJ2-6): DVKVTQSSRYLVKRTGEKVFLECVQDMDHENMFWYRQDPGLGLRLIYFSYDVKMKEKGDIPEGYSVSREKKERFSLILESASTNQTSMYLCASNLGTGRPGANVLTFGAGSRLTVL.

V is TRBV20-1 and J is TRBJ1-1; 9 bases agree with TRBD1. V shed 6 bases and J 1 base; nucleotides not matched to a gene: 6. The germline V gene has CDR1 DFQATT and CDR2 SNEGSKA (reference sequence). CDR3 length: 14 amino acids. CDR3 in DNA: TGCAGTGCCCCGAGACAGGGGGGGAACACTGAAGCTTTCTTT. Its translation: CSAPRQGGNTEAFF.

This sequence joins TRBV7-2 and TRBJ2-7; tentative D call: TRBD1 (6 bases). The CDR3 loop spans 14 amino acids. Trimming took 4 bases from V and 7 from J, leaving 17 bases between them. CDR1 is SGHTA and CDR2 is FQGNSA in the germline V gene. The CDR3 is CASSSFYRAGEQYF. In nucleotides, the CDR3 is TGTGCCAGCAGCTCCTTTTACAGGGCTGGGGAGCAGTACTTC.

The chain combines TRBV7-2 with TRBJ1-4; 8 positions agree with TRBD1. The CDR3 is 14 residues long. V lost 8 bases and J lost 7; bases outside the gene matches: 9. Germline lookup yields CDR1 SGHTA and CDR2 FQGNSA. DNA of the CDR3: TGTGCCAGCGGCGCGGACAGGGCAGGTGAAAAACTGTTTTTT. Translation gives CASGADRAGEKLFF.

A few counts support this clonotype. This rearrangement joins TRBV27 to TRBJ2-5, with D unresolved. CDR3 length equals 15 residues. Germline CDR1 MNHEY, CDR2 SMNVEV (reference sequence). V was shortened by 3 bases and J by 5 bases, with 16 bases between the two germline ends. CDR3 nucleotide sequence: TGTGCCAGCAGTTTTAACCCTAACACGGCGGAGACCCAGTACTTC. Translated, it gives CASSFNPNTAETQYF.

This rearrangement joins TRBV28 to TRBJ2-2, with D tentatively TRBD2 (5 bases). Per germline, CDR1 MDHEN and CDR2 SYDVKM. V was clipped by 9 bases and J by 5 bases, with 16 bases between them. The CDR3 runs to 14 residues. CDR3 region: CASTGSFRTGELFF. The CDR3 DNA follows: TGTGCCAGTACGGGAAGTTTCAGGACCGGGGAGCTGTTTTTT.

This clonotype has a handful of counts. CDR3 residues: CASSEGQFSNQPQHF. The DNA of the CDR3 is TGTGCCAGCAGCGAGGGACAGTTTAGCAATCAGCCCCAGCATTTT. The J gene is TRBJ1-5, the V gene TRBV9, with 7 bases that match TRBD1. This CDR3 spans 15 amino acids. The germline V gene encodes CDR1 SGDLS and CDR2 YYNGEE. The J segment lost 0 bases and the V segment lost 3 bases, leaving 3 bases of the junction unmatched.

A single count supports this clonotype. This chain's CDR3 is CASSLLYSSGANVLTF. The CDR3 DNA sequence: TGTGCCAGCAGCTTACTCTATAGCTCTGGGGCCAACGTCCTGACTTTC. The V call is TRBV7-3, the J call TRBJ2-6; D not certain. With 2 bases removed from V and 0 bases from J, the gap between germline ends came to 8 bases. CDR1 and CDR2 from the germline V gene are SGHTA and FQGTGA. This CDR3 has 16 amino acids.

This clonotype was observed a handful of times. The chain is built from TRBV6-1 and TRBJ1-1; unclear D gene. Germline loops: CDR1 MNHNS, CDR2 SASEGT. This CDR3 region has 12 residues. Trimming removed 3 bases at V and 8 bases at J, with 10 bases between. CDR3 in amino acids: CASSDWGMEAFF. For the CDR3, the DNA is TGTGCCAGCAGTGATTGGGGAATGGAAGCTTTCTTT.

The chain links TRBV30 to TRBJ1-2, with D uncertain. This CDR3 has 11 residues. CDR1 and CDR2 (germline): GTSNPN, SVGIG (reference sequence). The CDR3 region is CAAGRAYGYTF. Written as DNA, the CDR3 is TGTGCTGCCGGCCGTGCTTATGGCTACACCTTC. Full variable domain (missing parts from reference TRBV30 and TRBJ1-2): SQTIHQWPATLVQPVGSPLSLECTVEGTSNPNLYWYRQAAGRGLQLLFYSVGIGQISSEVPQNLSASRPQDRQFILSSKKLLLSDSGFYLCAAGRAYGYTFGSGTRLTVV.

This clonotype was detected many times. The chain links TRBV11-2 to TRBJ2-7; D possibly uses TRBD1 or TRBD2 (5 bases each). The CDR3 spans 15 residues. V was trimmed by 4 bases and J by 2 bases, leaving 15 bases between them. Germline V CDR1 and CDR2: SGHAT, FQNNGV. DNA for the CDR3: TGTGCCAGCAGCTCCTCCGGGACGGGCCCCTACGAGCAGTACTTC. Protein sequence: CASSSSGTGPYEQYF.

This clonotype has only a few counts. The V and J genes are TRBV7-9 and TRBJ1-1; D is undetermined. Trimming cost V 1 base and J 7 bases, with 7 bases left between them. The germline CDR1 and CDR2 sequences are SEHNR and FQNEAQ (reference sequence). This CDR3 spans 12 amino acids. DNA of the CDR3: TGTGCCAGCAGCTTAGTCTCTGATGAAGCTTTCTTT. Amino acid sequence: CASSLVSDEAFF. The complete variable domain, with remaining parts taken from reference TRBV7-9 and TRBJ1-1, reads DTGVSQNPRHKITKRGQNVTFRCDPISEHNRLYWYRQTLGQGPEFLTYFQNEAQLEKSRLLSDRFSAERPKGSFSTLEIQRTEQGDSAMYLCASSLVSDEAFFGQGTRLTVV.

The gene calls are TRBV20-1 and TRBJ1-2; the D gene is possibly TRBD1 (6 bases). This CDR3 is 16 amino acids long. Trimming cost V 0 bases and J 0 bases, with 14 bases left between them. Germline lookup yields CDR1 DFQATT and CDR2 SNEGSKA (reference sequence). CDR3: CSARDVTKGANYGYTF. CDR3 nucleotides: TGCAGTGCTAGAGATGTGACAAAGGGGGCTAACTATGGCTACACCTTC.

This clonotype has only a few counts. V and J are TRBV7-9 and TRBJ2-2; 7 bases fit TRBD1. V was clipped by 5 bases and J by 4 bases; unmatched bases: 13. The CDR3 has 17 residues. Germline CDR1 is SEHNR and CDR2 is FQNEAQ (reference sequence). In DNA, the CDR3 is TGTGCCAGCAGCGACGAACAGGGGCGGATGGGCACCGGGGAGCTGTTTTTT. It is translated as CASSDEQGRMGTGELFF.